This T cell receptor beta chain appears in the sequencing data of a study of CD8 T cells in ankylosing spondylitis. Study results and caveats: Earlier reports found some motif variants in synovial fluid and blood in reactive arthritis. Typical of ankylosing spondylitis blood, it appeared, was a TCR beta motif of under 10 highly homologous variants. Clones that were linked to disease were CD8+ and were relatively rare in peripheral blood.

CDR1 is MNHEY, CDR2 SVGAGI, per germline. This CDR3 is built from 16 residues. V dropped 0 bases and J dropped 6 bases, with 17 bases sitting between them. A word on this clonotype: No antigen is known for it.

Scientists made TCR beta libraries using quantitative 5'-RACE with molecular barcodes. MiXCR, run by TCRdb on the 5' RACE reads, gives a single entry per CDR3 protein. The sample contains approximately 400,000 distinct CDR3 sequences, roughly a sixth of which appear only once. The source is a male donor with ankylosing spondylitis. The chain recombines TRBV6-5 with TRBJ1-1, with D unresolved. Sequencing was carried out using blood, either unsorted or a sorted T cell fraction (not recorded which). CDR3 bases: TGTGCCAGCAGTTACTCGATTCGTACAAGTGGGGCTGAAGCTTTCTTT. Protein product: CASSYSIRTSGAEAFF.